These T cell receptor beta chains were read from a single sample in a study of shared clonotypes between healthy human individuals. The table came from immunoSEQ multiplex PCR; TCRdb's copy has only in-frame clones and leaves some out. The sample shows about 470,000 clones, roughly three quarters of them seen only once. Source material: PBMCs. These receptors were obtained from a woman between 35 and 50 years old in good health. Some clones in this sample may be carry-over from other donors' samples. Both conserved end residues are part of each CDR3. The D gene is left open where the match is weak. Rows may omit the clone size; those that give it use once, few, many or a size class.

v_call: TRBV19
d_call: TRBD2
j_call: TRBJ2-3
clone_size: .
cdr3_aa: CASSTKTSYATDTQYF
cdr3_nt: TGTGCCAGTAGCACAAAGACTAGCTACGCCACAGATACGCAGTATTTT

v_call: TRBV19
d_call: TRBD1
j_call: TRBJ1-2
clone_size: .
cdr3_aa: CASSTGTVIDYGYTF
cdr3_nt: TGTGCCAGTAGTACCGGGACAGTGATCGACTATGGCTACACCTTC

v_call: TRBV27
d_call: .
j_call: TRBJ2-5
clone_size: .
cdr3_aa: CASSLIGGLETQYF
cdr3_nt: TGTGCCAGCAGCCTCATAGGGGGGCTGGAGACCCAGTACTTC

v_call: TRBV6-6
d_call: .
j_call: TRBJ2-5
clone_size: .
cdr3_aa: CASSYRGAQETQYF
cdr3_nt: TGTGCCAGCAGTTACCGGGGGGCCCAAGAGACCCAGTACTTC

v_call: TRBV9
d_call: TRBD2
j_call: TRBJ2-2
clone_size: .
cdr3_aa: CASSVAAGGNTGELFF
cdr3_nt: TGTGCCAGCAGCGTTGCGGCGGGAGGGAACACCGGGGAGCTGTTTTTT

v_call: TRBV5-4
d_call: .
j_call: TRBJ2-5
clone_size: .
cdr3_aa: CASSPTGTQETQYF
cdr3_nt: TGTGCCAGCAGCCCCACAGGTACCCAAGAGACCCAGTACTTC

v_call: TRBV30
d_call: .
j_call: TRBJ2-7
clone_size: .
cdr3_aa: CACNTPRSTYEQYF
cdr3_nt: TGTGCCTGCAACACCCCTAGAAGTACCTACGAGCAGTACTTC

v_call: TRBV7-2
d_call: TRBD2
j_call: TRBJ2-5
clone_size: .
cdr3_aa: CASRSGGLETQYF
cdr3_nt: TGTGCCAGCAGAAGCGGGGGTCTGGAGACCCAGTACTTC

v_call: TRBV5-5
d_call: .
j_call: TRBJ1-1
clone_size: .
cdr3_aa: CASSLDSGVTEAFF
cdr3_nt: TGTGCCAGCAGCTTGGACAGCGGGGTCACTGAAGCTTTCTTT

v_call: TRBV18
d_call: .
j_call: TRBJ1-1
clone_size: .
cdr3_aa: CASSPRAQNTEAFF
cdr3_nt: TGTGCCAGCTCACCACGGGCACAGAACACTGAAGCTTTCTTT

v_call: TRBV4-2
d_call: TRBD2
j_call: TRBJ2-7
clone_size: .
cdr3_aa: CASSSSGLAGGSSYEQYF
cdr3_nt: TGTGCCAGCAGCTCATCGGGACTAGCGGGAGGATCCTCCTACGAGCAGTACTTC

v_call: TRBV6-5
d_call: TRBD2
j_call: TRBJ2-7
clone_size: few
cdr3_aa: CASSYSTSTPTYEQYF
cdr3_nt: TGTGCCAGCAGTTACTCGACTAGCACCCCTACCTACGAGCAGTACTTC

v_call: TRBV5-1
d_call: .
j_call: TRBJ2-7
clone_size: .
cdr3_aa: CASSRTGQRRSLEQYF
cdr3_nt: TGCGCCAGCAGCCGAACGGGACAAAGACGGTCTTTAGAGCAGTACTTC

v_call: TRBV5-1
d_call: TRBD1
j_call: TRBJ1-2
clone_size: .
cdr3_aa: CASKTGTGSEGYTF
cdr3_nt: TGCGCCAGCAAGACCGGGACAGGTAGTGAGGGCTACACCTTC

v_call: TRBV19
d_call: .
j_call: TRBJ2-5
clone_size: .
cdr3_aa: CASTGQETQYF
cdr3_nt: TGTGCCAGTACAGGTCAAGAGACCCAGTACTTC

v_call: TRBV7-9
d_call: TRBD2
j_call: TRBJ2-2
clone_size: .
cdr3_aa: CASSLGASGSTGELFF
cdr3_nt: TGTGCCAGCAGCTTAGGGGCTAGCGGGTCCACCGGGGAGCTGTTTTTT

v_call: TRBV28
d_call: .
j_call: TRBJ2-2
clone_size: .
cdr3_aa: CACWASTNTGELFF
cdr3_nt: TGTGCCTGCTGGGCGAGCACCAACACCGGGGAGCTGTTTTTT

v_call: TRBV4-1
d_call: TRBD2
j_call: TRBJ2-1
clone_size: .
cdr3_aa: CASSHKREGRDEQFF
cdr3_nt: TGCGCCAGCAGCCACAAGCGGGAGGGCCGGGATGAGCAGTTCTTC

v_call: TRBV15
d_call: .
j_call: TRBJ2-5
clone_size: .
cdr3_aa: CATSRDGAYQETQYF
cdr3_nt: TGTGCCACCAGCAGAGATGGAGCTTACCAAGAGACCCAGTACTTC

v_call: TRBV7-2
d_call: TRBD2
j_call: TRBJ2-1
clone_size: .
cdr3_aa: CASSPGLARRNEQFF
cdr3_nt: TGTGCCAGCAGCCCGGGACTAGCCAGGCGGAATGAGCAGTTCTTC

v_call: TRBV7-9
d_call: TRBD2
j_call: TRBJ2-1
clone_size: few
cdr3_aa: CASSPRLAGDIRYNEQFF
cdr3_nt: TGTGCCAGCAGCCCGCGACTAGCGGGAGACATTAGGTACAATGAGCAGTTCTTC

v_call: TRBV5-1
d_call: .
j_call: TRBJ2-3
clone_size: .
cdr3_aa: CASSLPDLGDTQYF
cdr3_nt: TGCGCCAGCAGCCTCCCGGACCTGGGGGATACGCAGTATTTT

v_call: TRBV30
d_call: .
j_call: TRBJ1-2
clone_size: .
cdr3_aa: CAWRGDGRTNYGYTF
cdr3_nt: TGTGCCTGGAGGGGGGACGGGAGAACTAACTATGGCTACACCTTC

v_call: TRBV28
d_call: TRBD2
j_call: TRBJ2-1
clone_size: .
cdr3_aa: CASSFVAGGNNEQFF
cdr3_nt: TGTGCCAGCAGTTTCGTAGCGGGAGGCAACAATGAGCAGTTCTTC

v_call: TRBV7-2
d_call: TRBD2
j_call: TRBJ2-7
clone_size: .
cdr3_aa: CASSLRAGEVGQYF
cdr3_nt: TGTGCCAGCAGCTTAAGAGCGGGAGAAGTCGGGCAGTACTTC

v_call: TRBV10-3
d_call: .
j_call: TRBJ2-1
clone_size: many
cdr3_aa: CAIKPAETHNEQFF
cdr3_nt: TGTGCCATCAAACCAGCGGAGACTCACAATGAGCAGTTCTTC

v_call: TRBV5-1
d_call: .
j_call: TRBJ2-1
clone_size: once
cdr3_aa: CASSFVGAYNEQFF
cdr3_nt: TGCGCCAGCAGCTTCGTGGGGGCATACAATGAGCAGTTCTTC

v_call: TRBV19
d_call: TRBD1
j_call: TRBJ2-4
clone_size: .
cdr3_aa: CASSIWTGKNIQYF
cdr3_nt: TGTGCCAGTAGTATTTGGACAGGGAAAAACATTCAGTACTTC

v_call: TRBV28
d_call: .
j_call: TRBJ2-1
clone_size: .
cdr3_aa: CASSYLGTPLGNEQFF
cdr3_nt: TGTGCCAGCAGTTACTTAGGGACACCGTTAGGCAATGAGCAGTTCTTC

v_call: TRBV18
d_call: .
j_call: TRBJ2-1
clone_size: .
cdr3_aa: CASSPTPAGSYNEQFF
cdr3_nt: TGTGCCAGCTCACCGACGCCTGCGGGCTCCTACAATGAGCAGTTCTTC

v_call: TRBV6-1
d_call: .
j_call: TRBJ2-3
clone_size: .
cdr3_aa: CASSGTTTDTQYF
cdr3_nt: TGTGCCAGCAGTGGAACAACCACAGATACGCAGTATTTT

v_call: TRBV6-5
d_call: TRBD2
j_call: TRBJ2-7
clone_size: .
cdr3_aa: CASRTSGSVYEQYF
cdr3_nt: TGTGCCAGCAGGACTAGCGGGAGTGTCTACGAGCAGTACTTC

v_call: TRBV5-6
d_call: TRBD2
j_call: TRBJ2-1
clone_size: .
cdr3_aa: CASSLAGTSGSPEQFF
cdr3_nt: TGTGCCAGCAGCTTGGCCGGGACTAGCGGGAGCCCCGAGCAGTTCTTC

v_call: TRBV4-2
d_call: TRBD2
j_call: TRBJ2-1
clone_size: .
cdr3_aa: CAVGQREGGEQFF
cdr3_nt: TGTGCCGTGGGCCAGCGGGAGGGCGGTGAGCAGTTCTTC

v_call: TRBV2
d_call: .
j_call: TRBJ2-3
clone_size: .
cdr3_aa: CASNGPDTQYF
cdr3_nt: TGTGCCAGCAACGGGCCAGATACGCAGTATTTT

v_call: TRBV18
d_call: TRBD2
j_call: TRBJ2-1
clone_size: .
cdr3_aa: CASSSASGDNEQFF
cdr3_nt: TGTGCCAGCTCATCCGCTAGCGGCGACAATGAGCAGTTCTTC

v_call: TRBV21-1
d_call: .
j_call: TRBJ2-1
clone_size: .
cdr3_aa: CASSKWSFF
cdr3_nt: TGTGCCAGCAGCAAATGGTCTTTCTTC

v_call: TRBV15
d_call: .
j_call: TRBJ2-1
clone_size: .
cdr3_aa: CATSRAVTYNEQFF
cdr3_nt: TGTGCCACCAGCAGAGCGGTCACTTACAATGAGCAGTTCTTC

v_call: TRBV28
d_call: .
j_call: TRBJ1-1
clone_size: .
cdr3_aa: CASSLGPGENTEAFF
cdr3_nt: TGTGCCAGCAGTTTGGGGCCGGGGGAGAACACTGAAGCTTTCTTT

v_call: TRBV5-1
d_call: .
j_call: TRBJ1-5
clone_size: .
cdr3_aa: CASSLEGGNQPQHF
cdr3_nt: TGCGCCAGCAGCTTGGAAGGGGGCAATCAGCCCCAGCATTTT

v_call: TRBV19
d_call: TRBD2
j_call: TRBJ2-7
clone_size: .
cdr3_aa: CASSPSGSYEQYF
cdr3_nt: TGTGCCAGTAGCCCTAGCGGGTCCTACGAGCAGTACTTC

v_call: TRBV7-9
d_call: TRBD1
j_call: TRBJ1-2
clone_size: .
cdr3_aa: CASSEDNRGYGYTF
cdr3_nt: TGTGCCAGCAGCGAGGACAACAGGGGCTATGGCTACACCTTC

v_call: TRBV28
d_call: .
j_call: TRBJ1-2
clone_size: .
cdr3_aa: CASSPTPQNYGYTF
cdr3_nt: TGTGCCAGCAGTCCCACGCCCCAAAACTATGGCTACACCTTC

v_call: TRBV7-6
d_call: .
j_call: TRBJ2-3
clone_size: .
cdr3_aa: CASTLDRSTDTQYF
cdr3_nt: TGTGCCAGCACCCTGGACAGAAGCACAGATACGCAGTATTTT

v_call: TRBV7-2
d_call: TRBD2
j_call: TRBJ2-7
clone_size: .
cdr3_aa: CASRPGLAGVDEQYF
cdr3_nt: TGTGCCAGCAGGCCGGGACTAGCGGGAGTAGACGAGCAGTACTTC

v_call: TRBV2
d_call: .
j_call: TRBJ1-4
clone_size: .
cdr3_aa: CASSEQGLKLFF
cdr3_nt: TGTGCCAGCAGTGAACAGGGTTTGAAACTGTTTTTT

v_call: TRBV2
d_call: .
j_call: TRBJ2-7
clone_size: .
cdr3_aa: CASRRGGSSYEQYF
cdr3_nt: TGTGCCAGCAGGAGGGGGGGTTCTTCCTACGAGCAGTACTTC